This T cell receptor beta chain was identified in a study of shared T cell receptors in the human thymus. Clones were read by immunoSEQ multiplex PCR, and TCRdb kept only the in-frame ones, dropping some. Among about 660,000 clones listed, approximately 87% were seen once. With 6 bases clipped from V and 7 bases from J, the junction kept 8 bases outside the gene matches. CDR1 and CDR2 from the germline V gene are MDHEN and SYDVKM. The CDR3 spans 14 residues. These same data were also listed under a study on human thymus T cells. That paper adds: It was healthy Finnish infants having corrective surgery for congenital heart defects who were the donors. Surgeons resected thymus tissue during corrective heart surgery. Apparent bias marked the V and J gene usage of thymic and blood repertoires. A high degree of thymic repertoire overlap among unrelated individuals was reported in related research.

The origin of this receptor is a boy less than two years old with a congenital heart defect. Sequenced sample: thymocytes. This chain uses TRBV28 with TRBJ2-2; 7 bases map to TRBD1. For the CDR3, the DNA is TGTGCCAGCAGCCCCGGGACAGACAACGGGGAGCTGTTTTTT. Translated, it gives CASSPGTDNGELFF. The full variable domain, completed using reference TRBV28 and TRBJ2-2, is DVKVTQSSRYLVKRTGEKVFLECVQDMDHENMFWYRQDPGLGLRLIYFSYDVKMKEKGDIPEGYSVSREKKERFSLILESASTNQTSMYLCASSPGTDNGELFFGEGSRLTVL.